The next 9 T cell receptor beta chains were all read from a single sample in a study of blood T cell repertoires in COVID-19. Some clones are missing from TCRdb's copy, which holds only in-frame ones; the method was immunoSEQ multiplex PCR. The table has around 61,000 clones, around 92% seen once. Sequences were obtained from peripheral blood. Receptors were obtained from a man aged 60 to 75 with acute or convalescent COVID-19.

The J gene is TRBJ1-2, the V gene TRBV7-9; D may be TRBD1 (5 bases). Germline V CDR1 and CDR2: SEHNR, FQNEAQ (reference sequence). The CDR3 length is 14 residues. V was clipped by 0 bases and J by 5 bases, with 10 bases between them. CDR3 protein: CASSLASGFYGYTF. For the CDR3, the DNA is TGTGCCAGCAGCTTAGCCTCAGGGTTTTATGGCTACACCTTC.

The chain has TRBV7-9 and TRBJ2-5; 10 bases align to TRBD1. Germline V gene data show CDR1 as SEHNR and CDR2 as FQNEAQ (reference sequence). The CDR3 runs 15 residues. V was clipped by 5 bases and J by 1 base; unmatched bases: 4. In DNA, the CDR3 is TGTGCCAGCAGCCAAGGGACAGGGGCCCAAGAGACCCAGTACTTC. This encodes CASSQGTGAQETQYF.

V usage is TRBV7-9 and J usage is TRBJ1-4; no firm D call. CDR3 length equals 15 residues. Germline CDR1 and CDR2: SEHNR and FQNEAQ (reference sequence). The ends were cut back, 4 bases at V and 5 bases at J, with 14 bases in the middle. The CDR3, as DNA: TGTGCCAGCAGCTACGGGGTGGCAGAGAATGAAAAACTGTTTTTT. This encodes CASSYGVAENEKLFF. Using reference TRBV7-9 and TRBJ1-4 for the parts outside the CDR3, the full variable domain is DTGVSQNPRHKITKRGQNVTFRCDPISEHNRLYWYRQTLGQGPEFLTYFQNEAQLEKSRLLSDRFSAERPKGSFSTLEIQRTEQGDSAMYLCASSYGVAENEKLFFGSGTQLSVL.

This clone was counted between two and nine times. Germline and junction disagree at one end, which may indicate a read error. V is TRBV6-5 and J is TRBJ1-6, with 9 bases fitting TRBD1. The CDR3 is 13 amino acids. Germline V gene sequence: CDR1 MNHEY, CDR2 SVGAGI. The CDR3, as DNA: TGTGCCAGCAGTTACTCTACGGGACAGGGTTACCTATTT. Translating gives CASSYSTGQGYLF.

The J gene is TRBJ1-1, the V gene TRBV7-6; D is perhaps TRBD1 (6 bases). CDR3 length equals 15 residues. Germline V gene lookup returns CDR1 SGHVS and CDR2 FNYEAQ. V lost 0 bases to trimming and J lost 5 bases, with 13 bases between them. The CDR3 DNA reads as TGTGCCAGCAGCTTAGCAGGCAGGGGCTGGACTGAAGCTTTCTTT. Encoded protein: CASSLAGRGWTEAFF. Based on the CDR3 plus reference TRBV7-6 and TRBJ1-1, the full variable domain is GAGVSQSPRYKVTKRGQDVALRCDPISGHVSLYWYRQALGQGPEFLTYFNYEAQQDKSGLPNDRFSAERPEGSISTLTIQRTEQRDSAMYRCASSLAGRGWTEAFFGQGTRLTVV.

The chain links TRBV27 to TRBJ1-1; 7 nucleotides agree with TRBD1. Germline CDR1 is MNHEY and CDR2 is SMNVEV (reference sequence). This CDR3 region has 13 residues. V lost 5 bases, J lost 6 bases, and 6 bases stayed unmatched. The CDR3, as DNA: TGTGCCAGCAGTCTCCAGACAGGGTCTGAAGCTTTCTTT. Its protein product is CASSLQTGSEAFF.

The chain recombines TRBV9 with TRBJ2-1, with D possibly matching TRBD1 (5 bases). This CDR3 contains 14 residues. Germline V gene lookup returns CDR1 SGDLS and CDR2 YYNGEE. Trimming left V 0 bases short and J 4 bases short, with 8 bases between. CDR3 in amino acids: CASSVEQAYNEQFF. CDR3 DNA: TGTGCCAGCAGCGTAGAACAGGCTTACAATGAGCAGTTCTTC.

This chain joins TRBV28 and TRBJ1-2; D possibly corresponds to TRBD1 (5 bases). V was pared by 4 bases and J by 5 bases, with 11 bases between. Looked up from germline, CDR1 is MDHEN and CDR2 is SYDVKM. The CDR3 covers 13 residues. The CDR3 is CASSSPDRYGYTF. CDR3 sequence (DNA): TGTGCCAGCAGTTCCCCCGACAGATATGGCTACACCTTC.

The chain combines TRBV6-1 with TRBJ1-5; D not certain. From germline, CDR1 is MNHNS and CDR2 SASEGT. This CDR3 contains 15 residues. V lost 0 bases and J lost 6, with 12 bases in between. CDR3 DNA sequence: TGTGCCAGCAGTGAAGCGCGAGGGAGTATTCAGCCCCAGCATTTT. Amino acids: CASSEARGSIQPQHF.